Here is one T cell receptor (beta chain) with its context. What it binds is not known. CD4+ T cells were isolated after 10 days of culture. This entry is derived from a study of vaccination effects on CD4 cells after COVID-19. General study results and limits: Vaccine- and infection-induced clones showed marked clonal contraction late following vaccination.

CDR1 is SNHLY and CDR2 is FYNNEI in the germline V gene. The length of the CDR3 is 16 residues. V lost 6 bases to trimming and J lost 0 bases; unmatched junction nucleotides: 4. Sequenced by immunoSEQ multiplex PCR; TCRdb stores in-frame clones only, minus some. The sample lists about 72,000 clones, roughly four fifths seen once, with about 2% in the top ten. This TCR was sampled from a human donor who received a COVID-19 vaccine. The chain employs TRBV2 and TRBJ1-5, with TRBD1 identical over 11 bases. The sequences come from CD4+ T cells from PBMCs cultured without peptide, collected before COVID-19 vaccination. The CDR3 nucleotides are TGTGCCAGCAGACCGGGACAGGGGGTTAGCAATCAGCCCCAGCATTTT. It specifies CASRPGQGVSNQPQHF.